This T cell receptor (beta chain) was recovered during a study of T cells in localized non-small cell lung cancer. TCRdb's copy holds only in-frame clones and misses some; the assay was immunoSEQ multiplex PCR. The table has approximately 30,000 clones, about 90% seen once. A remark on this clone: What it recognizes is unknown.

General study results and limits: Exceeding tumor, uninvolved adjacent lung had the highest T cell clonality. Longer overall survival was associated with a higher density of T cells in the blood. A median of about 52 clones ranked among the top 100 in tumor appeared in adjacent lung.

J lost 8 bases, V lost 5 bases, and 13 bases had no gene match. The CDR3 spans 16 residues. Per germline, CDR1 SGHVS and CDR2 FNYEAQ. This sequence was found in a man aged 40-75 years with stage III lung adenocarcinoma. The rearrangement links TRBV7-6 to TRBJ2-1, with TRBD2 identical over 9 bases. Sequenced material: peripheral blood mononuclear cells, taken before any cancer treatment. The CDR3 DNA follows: TGTGCCAGCAGCCCCAGGGGGAGCGGGGGGTATGATGAGCAGTTCTTC. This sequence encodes CASSPRGSGGYDEQFF.